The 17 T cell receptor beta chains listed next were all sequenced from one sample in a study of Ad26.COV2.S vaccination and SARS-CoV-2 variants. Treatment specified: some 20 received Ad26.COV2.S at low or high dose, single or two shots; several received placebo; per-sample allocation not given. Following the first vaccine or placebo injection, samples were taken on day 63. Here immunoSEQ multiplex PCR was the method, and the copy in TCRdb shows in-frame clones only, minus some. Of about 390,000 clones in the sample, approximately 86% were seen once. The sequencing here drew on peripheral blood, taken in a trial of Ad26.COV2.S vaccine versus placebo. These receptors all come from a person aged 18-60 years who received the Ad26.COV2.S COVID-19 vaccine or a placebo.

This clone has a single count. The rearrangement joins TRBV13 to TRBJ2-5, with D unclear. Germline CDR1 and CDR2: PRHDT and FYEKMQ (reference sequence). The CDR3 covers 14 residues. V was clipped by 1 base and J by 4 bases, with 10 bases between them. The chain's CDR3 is CASSLVTLSETQYF. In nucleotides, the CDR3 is TGTGCCAGCAGCTTAGTGACCCTATCAGAGACCCAGTACTTC.

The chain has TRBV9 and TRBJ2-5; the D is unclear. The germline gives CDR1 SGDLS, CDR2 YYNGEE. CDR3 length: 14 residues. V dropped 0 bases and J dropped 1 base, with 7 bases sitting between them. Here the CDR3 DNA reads TGTGCCAGCAGCGTAGAGGTAGCCCAAGAGACCCAGTACTTC. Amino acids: CASSVEVAQETQYF. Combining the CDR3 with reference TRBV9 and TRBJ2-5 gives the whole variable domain DSGVTQTPKHLITATGQRVTLRCSPRSGDLSVYWYQQSLDQGLQFLIQYYNGEERAKGNILERFSAQQFPDLHSELNLSSLELGDSALYFCASSVEVAQETQYFGPGTRLLVL.

This chain's CDR3 is CASSLTPQTGTGSIYQPQHF. The DNA of the CDR3 is TGTGCCAGCAGCCTCACACCCCAGACCGGGACAGGGAGTATCTATCAGCCCCAGCATTTT. The chain employs TRBV2 and TRBJ1-5; TRBD1 agrees at 9 bases. V was clipped by 6 bases and J by 5 bases; unmatched bases: 23. CDR1 is SNHLY and CDR2 is FYNNEI in the germline V gene. The CDR3 totals 20 residues.

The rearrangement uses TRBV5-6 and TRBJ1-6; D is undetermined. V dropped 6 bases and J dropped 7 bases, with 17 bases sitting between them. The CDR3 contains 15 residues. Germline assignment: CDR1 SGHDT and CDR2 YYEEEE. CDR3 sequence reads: CASITSQASNSPLHF. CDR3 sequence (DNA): TGTGCCAGCATAACAAGCCAGGCCTCAAATTCACCCCTCCACTTT.

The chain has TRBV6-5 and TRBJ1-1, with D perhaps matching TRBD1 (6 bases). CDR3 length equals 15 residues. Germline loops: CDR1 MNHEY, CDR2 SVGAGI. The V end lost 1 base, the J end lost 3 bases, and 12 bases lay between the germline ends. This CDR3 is CASSYYLSGDTEAFF. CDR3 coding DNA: TGTGCCAGCAGTTACTATCTTTCAGGGGACACTGAAGCTTTCTTT.

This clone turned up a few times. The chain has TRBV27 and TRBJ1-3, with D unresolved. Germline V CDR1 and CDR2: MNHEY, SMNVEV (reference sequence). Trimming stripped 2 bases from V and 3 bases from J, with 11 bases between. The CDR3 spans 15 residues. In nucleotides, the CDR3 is TGTGCCAGCAGTTTAAACTATATTAATGGAAACACCATATATTTT. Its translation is CASSLNYINGNTIYF.

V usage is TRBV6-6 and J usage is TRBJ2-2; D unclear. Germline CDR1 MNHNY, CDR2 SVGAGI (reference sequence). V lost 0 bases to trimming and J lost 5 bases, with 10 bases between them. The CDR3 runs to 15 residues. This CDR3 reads CASSYSQARTGELFF. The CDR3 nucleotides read TGTGCCAGCAGTTACTCCCAGGCCAGGACCGGGGAGCTGTTTTTT.

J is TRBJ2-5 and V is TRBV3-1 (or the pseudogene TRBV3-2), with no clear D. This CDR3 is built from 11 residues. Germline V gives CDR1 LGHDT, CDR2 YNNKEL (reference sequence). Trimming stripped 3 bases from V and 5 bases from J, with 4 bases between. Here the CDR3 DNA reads TGTGCCAGCAGCCATTGGGAGACCCAGTACTTC. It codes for CASSHWETQYF.

The CDR3 nucleotides read TGTGCCAGCAGTCGACAGGGCATCTCCAATCAGCCCCAGCATTTT. This codes for CASSRQGISNQPQHF. The gene calls are TRBV6-2 or TRBV6-3 and TRBJ1-5; TRBD1 matches at 7 bases. The CDR3 extends over 15 amino acids. CDR1 is MNHEY, CDR2 SVGEGT, per germline. V lost 5 bases, J lost 3 bases, and 7 bases stayed unmatched.

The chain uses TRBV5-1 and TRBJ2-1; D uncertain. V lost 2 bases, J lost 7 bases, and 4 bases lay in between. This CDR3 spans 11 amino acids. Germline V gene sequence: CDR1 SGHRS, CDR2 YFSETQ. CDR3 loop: CASSLINEQFF. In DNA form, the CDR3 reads TGCGCCAGCAGCTTAATAAATGAGCAGTTCTTC.

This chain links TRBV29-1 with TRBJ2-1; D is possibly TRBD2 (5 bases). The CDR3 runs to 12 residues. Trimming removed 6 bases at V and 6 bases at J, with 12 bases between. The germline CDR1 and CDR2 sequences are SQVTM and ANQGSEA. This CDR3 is CSVRLTGNEQFF. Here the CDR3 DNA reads TGCAGCGTCCGACTAACTGGCAATGAGCAGTTCTTC.

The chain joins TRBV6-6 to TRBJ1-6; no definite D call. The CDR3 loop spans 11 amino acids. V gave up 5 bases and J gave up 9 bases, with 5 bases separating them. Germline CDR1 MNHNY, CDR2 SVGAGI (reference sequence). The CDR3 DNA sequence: TGTGCCAGCAGTCATGGTTCACCCCTCCACTTT. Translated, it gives CASSHGSPLHF.

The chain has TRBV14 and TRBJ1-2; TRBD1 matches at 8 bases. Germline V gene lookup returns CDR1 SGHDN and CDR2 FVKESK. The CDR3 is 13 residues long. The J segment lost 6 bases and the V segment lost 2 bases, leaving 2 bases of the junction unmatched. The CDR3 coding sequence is TGTGCCAGCAGCCAACAGGACAGGGATGGCTACACCTTC. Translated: CASSQQDRDGYTF. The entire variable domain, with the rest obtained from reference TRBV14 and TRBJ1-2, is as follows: EAGVTQFPSHSVIEKGQTVTLRCDPISGHDNLYWYRRVMGKEIKFLLHFVKESKQDESGMPNNRFLAERTGGTYSTLKVQPAELEDSGVYFCASSQQDRDGYTFGSGTRLTVV.

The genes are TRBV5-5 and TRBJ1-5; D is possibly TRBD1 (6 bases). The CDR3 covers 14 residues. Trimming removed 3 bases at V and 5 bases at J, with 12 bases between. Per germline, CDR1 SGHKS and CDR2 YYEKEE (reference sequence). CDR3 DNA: TGTGCCAGCAGCTCAACAGGGCGGGATCAGCCCCAGCATTTT. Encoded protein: CASSSTGRDQPQHF.

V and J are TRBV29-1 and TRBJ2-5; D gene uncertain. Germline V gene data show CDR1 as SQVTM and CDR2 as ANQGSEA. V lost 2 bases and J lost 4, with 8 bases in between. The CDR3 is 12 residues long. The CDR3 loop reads CSVELGRETQYF. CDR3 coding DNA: TGCAGCGTTGAATTGGGAAGAGAGACCCAGTACTTC.

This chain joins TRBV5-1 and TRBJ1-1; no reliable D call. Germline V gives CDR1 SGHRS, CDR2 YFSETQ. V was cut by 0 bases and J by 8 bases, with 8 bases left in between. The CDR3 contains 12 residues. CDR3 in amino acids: CASSLGPGEAFF. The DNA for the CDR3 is TGCGCCAGCAGCTTGGGGCCGGGGGAAGCTTTCTTT.

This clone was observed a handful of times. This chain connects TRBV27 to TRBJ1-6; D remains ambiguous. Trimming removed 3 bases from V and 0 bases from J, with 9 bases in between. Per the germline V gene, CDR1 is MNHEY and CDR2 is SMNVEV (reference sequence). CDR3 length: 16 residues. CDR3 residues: CASSFSLSSYNSPLHF. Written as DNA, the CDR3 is TGTGCCAGCAGTTTTTCCCTGAGCTCCTATAATTCACCCCTCCACTTT.